These 20 T cell receptor beta chains were sequenced from one sample in a study of identical twins. TCRdb re-derived calls from the 5' RACE reads in MiXCR, one entry per CDR3 protein. Among a few hundred thousand distinct CDR3 sequences listed, approximately 24% were seen once. This sample also appeared in a second study, on T cells expressing NK-cell markers.

The sequencing sample was made of CD4+ T cells sorted from blood. The receptor source for this set is a young woman in good health.

This chain connects TRBV2 to TRBJ2-1; 9 bases match TRBD2. The trim removed 8 bases at V and 7 bases at J, leaving 9 bases unmatched. This CDR3 has 14 amino acids. Germline V gives CDR1 SNHLY, CDR2 FYNNEI. CDR3 DNA sequence: TGTGCCAGCGAGGTTAGCGGGAGTAAGAATGAGCAGTTCTTC. It encodes CASEVSGSKNEQFF.

The gene calls are TRBV20-1 and TRBJ1-6; 7 nucleotides align to TRBD1. The germline V gene encodes CDR1 DFQATT and CDR2 SNEGSKA (reference sequence). The J segment lost 7 bases and the V segment lost 6 bases, leaving 9 bases of the junction unmatched. The CDR3 is made up of 14 amino acids. CDR3 amino acids: CSASDRARNSPLHF. DNA for the CDR3: TGCAGTGCCAGCGACAGGGCACGAAATTCACCCCTCCACTTT.

This clonotype was seen at least ten times. The chain is built from TRBV12-3 or TRBV12-4 and TRBJ2-1; 9 bases align to TRBD2. The CDR3 runs 13 residues. With 9 bases clipped from V and 4 bases from J, the junction kept 4 bases outside the gene matches. The CDR3 region has the DNA TGTGCCAGTGGGACTAGCTGGTACAATGAGCAGTTCTTC. This encodes CASGTSWYNEQFF.

The count of this clonotype is one. This chain joins TRBV20-1 and TRBJ2-7; 10 nucleotides match TRBD2. The CDR3 covers 15 residues. Per germline, CDR1 DFQATT and CDR2 SNEGSKA (reference sequence). Trimming at V came to 2 bases and at J to 4 bases, leaving 8 bases not matched to a gene. This CDR3 reads CSARKASSGGYEQYF. The CDR3 DNA sequence: TGCAGTGCTAGAAAGGCCTCTAGCGGGGGATACGAGCAGTACTTC.

The V call is TRBV5-5, the J call TRBJ2-3, with 9 bases lining up with TRBD1. CDR1 is SGHKS, CDR2 YYEKEE, per germline (reference sequence). CDR3 length: 15 amino acids. The ends lost 5 bases at V and 2 bases at J; junction bases unmatched: 6. This CDR3 reads CASSTGTGITDTQYF. The CDR3 DNA reads TGTGCCAGCAGTACCGGGACAGGGATCACAGATACGCAGTATTTT.

This clonotype has just a few counts. The chain links TRBV10-2 to TRBJ2-7; D uncertain. Trimming left V 7 bases short and J 1 base short, with 11 bases between. The CDR3 loop spans 13 amino acids. Germline CDR1 and CDR2: WSHSY and SAAADI. CDR3 sequence reads: CASKERESYEQYF. The CDR3 nucleotides are TGCGCCAGCAAGGAGAGAGAGTCCTACGAGCAGTACTTC.

V usage is TRBV29-1 and J usage is TRBJ1-2, with D possibly matching TRBD1 (5 bases). CDR3 length: 13 residues. Germline lookup yields CDR1 SQVTM and CDR2 ANQGSEA. V gave up 7 bases and J gave up 4 bases, with 16 bases separating them. The CDR3 nucleotides read TGCAGCGGTCGACCCTCCCAGGGCTATGGCTACACCTTC. It translates to CSGRPSQGYGYTF. Full variable domain (rest looked up from reference TRBV29-1 and TRBJ1-2): SAVISQKPSRDICQRGTSLTIQCQVDSQVTMMFWYRQQPGQSLTLIATANQGSEATYESGFVIDKFPISRPNLTFSTLTVSNMSPEDSSIYLCSGRPSQGYGYTFGSGTRLTVV.

The chain is built from TRBV11-2 and TRBJ2-3, with TRBD2 identical over 11 bases. This CDR3 region has 18 residues. CDR1 and CDR2 (germline): SGHAT, FQNNGV. Germline trimming cut 3 bases from V and 0 bases from J; bases unmatched to any gene: 8. For the CDR3, the DNA is TGTGCCAGCAGCTTGACTCGGACTAGCGGGTTAAGCACAGATACGCAGTATTTT. This codes for CASSLTRTSGLSTDTQYF.

This clonotype has ten or more counts. V usage is TRBV7-9 and J usage is TRBJ2-3, with a weak D call TRBD1 (6 bases). The V gene lost 5 bases and the J gene lost 2 bases, with 11 bases spanning the gap. From germline, CDR1 is SEHNR and CDR2 FQNEAQ (reference sequence). The CDR3 is 14 residues long. CDR3 DNA: TGTGCCAGCAGCCCCCTGGGGGCCACAGATACGCAGTATTTT. Amino acids: CASSPLGATDTQYF.

The chain is built from TRBV20-1 and TRBJ2-7; possible D gene TRBD1, 5 bases. This CDR3 is 15 amino acids long. V was pared by 7 bases and J by 7 bases, with 26 bases between. The germline V gene encodes CDR1 DFQATT and CDR2 SNEGSKA (reference sequence). This CDR3 is CSGSSPSGRSGEQYF. The CDR3 nucleotides read TGCAGTGGCTCGAGCCCTTCCGGTCGATCAGGGGAGCAGTACTTC.

There are many counts of this clonotype. The chain links TRBV5-1 to TRBJ2-7; a weak D match, TRBD1 (5 bases). Trimming pared 6 bases from V and 3 bases from J, leaving 13 bases between. Germline V CDR1 and CDR2: SGHRS, YFSETQ. This CDR3 spans 13 amino acids. The chain's CDR3 is CASKNDQGYEQYF. The CDR3 bases are TGCGCCAGCAAGAATGACCAGGGCTACGAGCAGTACTTC.

This clonotype has only one observation. This chain joins TRBV5-1 and TRBJ2-5; no definite D call. CDR3 size: 12 residues. Germline V gene sequence: CDR1 SGHRS, CDR2 YFSETQ. Trimming removed 3 bases at V and 7 bases at J, with 10 bases between. This chain's CDR3 is CASSSDLGTQYF. The CDR3 coding sequence is TGCGCCAGCAGCTCGGACCTGGGGACCCAGTACTTC.

The rearrangement joins TRBV5-1 to TRBJ2-1; 12 bases align to TRBD2. This CDR3 comprises 15 residues. The germline V gene encodes CDR1 SGHRS and CDR2 YFSETQ. Losses at the gene ends were 4 bases for V and 7 bases for J; bases not matched to a gene: 6. The CDR3 loop is CASSVIGTSGNEQFF. The CDR3 DNA reads TGCGCCAGCAGCGTTATCGGGACTAGCGGGAATGAGCAGTTCTTC.

This clonotype was seen a few times. The junction departs from germline at one end; a sequencing error may be responsible. The CDR3 sequence: CASSRGPSHEQYF. For the CDR3, the DNA is TGTGCCAGCAGCAGGGGACCCTCCCACGAGCAGTACTTC. The J gene is TRBJ2-7, the V gene TRBV13, with D possibly being TRBD1 or TRBD2 (5 bases each). This CDR3 comprises 13 residues. Germline V lookup: CDR1 PRHDT, CDR2 FYEKMQ (reference sequence).

This clonotype was seen a few times. CDR3 nucleotide sequence: TGTGCCAGCAGTTGGTGGGGTACCGGGGAGCTGTTTTTT. Translation gives CASSWWGTGELFF. The rearrangement uses TRBV12-3 or TRBV12-4 and TRBJ2-2; D gene unclear. V gave up 4 bases and J gave up 5 bases, with 8 bases separating them. This CDR3 is built from 13 residues.

Only a few counts were recorded for this clonotype. This chain joins TRBV11-3 and TRBJ2-1; 7 bases align to TRBD1. The CDR3 totals 14 residues. From germline, CDR1 is SGHNT and CDR2 YENEEA. V gave up 1 base and J gave up 5 bases; unmatched junction bases: 2. The CDR3 DNA follows: TGTGCCAGCAGCTTAGGTGGACAGGACAATGAGCAGTTCTTC. This gives the protein CASSLGGQDNEQFF.

The rearrangement uses TRBV9 and TRBJ2-5, with 8 bases identical to TRBD2. Per the germline V gene, CDR1 is SGDLS and CDR2 is YYNGEE. The trim removed 3 bases at V and 4 bases at J, leaving 14 bases unmatched. There are 17 residues in the CDR3. CDR3 DNA: TGTGCCAGCAGCGCGGGGGGGGGACTAGTTGCGGGAGAGACCCAGTACTTC. Its protein product is CASSAGGGLVAGETQYF.

V usage is TRBV15 and J usage is TRBJ2-1; D gene uncertain. Between the trimmed V and J ends, which lost 3 bases and 5 bases, there was a span of 8 bases. This CDR3 has 13 amino acids. Germline CDR1 reads LNHNV; CDR2 reads YYDKDF (reference sequence). The chain's CDR3 is CATSRGLNNEQFF. The CDR3 DNA is TGTGCCACCAGCAGGGGTCTCAACAATGAGCAGTTCTTC.

This clonotype turned up a few times. The chain links TRBV2 to TRBJ2-2, with TRBD1 matching over 8 bases. The CDR3 loop spans 16 amino acids. Germline trimming cut 0 bases from V and 6 bases from J; bases unmatched to any gene: 6. Per germline, CDR1 SNHLY and CDR2 FYNNEI. CDR3 protein: CASSEAAGGHPGELFF. The CDR3 DNA is TGTGCCAGCAGTGAAGCGGCAGGGGGCCATCCCGGGGAGCTGTTTTTT.

This clonotype was counted between two and nine times. The chain has TRBV7-3 and TRBJ2-1, with 11 positions matching TRBD2. Germline CDR1 SGHTA, CDR2 FQGTGA. J was trimmed by 2 bases and V by 5 bases; bases with no gene match: 2. The length of the CDR3 is 15 residues. CDR3 coding DNA: TGTGCCAGCAGCCAGACTAGCGGGGCCTACAATGAGCAGTTCTTC. Protein: CASSQTSGAYNEQFF.